This T cell receptor (beta chain) is drawn from a study of control samples from healthy donors and cancer patients. TCRdb's copy holds only in-frame clones and misses some; the assay was immunoSEQ multiplex PCR. The repertoire includes approximately 170,000 clones, roughly 92% of them detected once, and approximately 0.7% sits in the top ten. The CDR3 spans 14 residues. With 8 bases clipped from V and 4 bases from J, the junction kept 5 bases outside the gene matches. Germline assignment: CDR1 KGHSH and CDR2 LQKENI. This clone was observed a few times. This chain links TRBV18 with TRBJ2-2, with 9 bases aligning to TRBD2. The clonotype was recovered from a woman younger than 45 in good health. The sequenced sample consisted of blood. This CDR3 is CASGVAGVTGELFF. The CDR3 region has the DNA TGTGCCAGCGGGGTAGCGGGAGTCACCGGGGAGCTGTTTTTT.